This T cell receptor beta chain was recorded in a study of blood T cell repertoires in COVID-19. The assay was immunoSEQ multiplex PCR, and TCRdb's table has in-frame clones only and misses some. The table includes 95,000 to 150,000 clones, 70% to 85% detected once. V dropped 4 bases and J dropped 8 bases, with 12 bases sitting between them. Germline CDR1 LGHDT, CDR2 YNNKEL (reference sequence). This CDR3 has 14 residues. Specimen: peripheral blood. This sequence originates from a woman aged 70-85 years with acute or convalescent COVID-19. The chain recombines TRBV3-1 (or the pseudogene TRBV3-2) with TRBJ1-6, with unresolved D. CDR3 residues: CASSRTGFDSPLHF. CDR3 nucleotide sequence: TGTGCCAGCAGCCGAACGGGGTTCGATTCACCCCTCCACTTT.